Each of the 17 T cell receptor beta chains below was sequenced from the same sample in a study of molecular identifiers for immune sequencing clone quantification. TCRdb recomputed calls from the PCR reads with MiXCR, one row per CDR3 protein. The sample shows tens of thousands of distinct CDR3 sequences, roughly 19% of them seen only once. The specimen sequenced was naive CD8+ T cells from blood, with Jurkat cell RNA spiked in. The subset here: FACS-sorted CD8+CD4-CCR7+CD45RA+ naive T cells. These receptors were taken from a human donor in good health. Some libraries in this study had Jurkat cell RNA spiked in.

At least ten counts were recorded for this clonotype. V gene TRBV27 combines with J gene TRBJ1-1, with TRBD1 as a possible D gene (5 bases). In germline, CDR1 is MNHEY, CDR2 SMNVEV (reference sequence). This CDR3 spans 14 amino acids. V was pared by 5 bases and J by 5 bases, with 15 bases between. The CDR3 sequence is CASSLGGTLTEAFF. The CDR3 DNA reads as TGTGCCAGCAGTCTGGGGGGTACATTAACTGAAGCTTTCTTT.

At least ten counts were recorded for this clonotype. V and J are TRBV27 and TRBJ2-7, with D unresolved. V lost 3 bases, J lost 4 bases, and 10 bases lay in between. The germline CDR1 and CDR2 sequences are MNHEY and SMNVEV (reference sequence). The CDR3 has 13 amino acids. The CDR3 bases are TGTGCCAGCAGTTTTGGTAGAGGATACGAGCAGTACTTC. It yields the protein CASSFGRGYEQYF.

This clonotype was seen many times. Relative to the germline gene, one junction end is altered; a read error may explain this. The CDR3 DNA sequence: TGTGCCACAAGAGGTGGGACTAGCACAGATACGCGGTATTTT. Protein product: CATRGGTSTDTRYF. The gene calls are TRBV19 and TRBJ2-3, with 9 bases identical to TRBD2. The CDR3 is 14 amino acids. The V gene's germline CDR1 is LNHDA and CDR2 SQIVND (reference sequence).

This chain links TRBV4-2 with TRBJ2-7, with D possibly TRBD1 on 5 matching bases. Germline loops: CDR1 LGHNA, CDR2 YNFKEQ. Trimming left V 1 base short and J 1 base short, with 8 bases between. The CDR3 is 14 residues long. The CDR3 nucleotides are TGTGCCAGCAGCCAAGGGGGCCTATCCTACGAGCAGTACTTC. This codes for CASSQGGLSYEQYF.

On this clonotype: A read error may explain this, as a much larger clone is one base away. The CDR3 ends on some other residue instead of the conserved phenylalanine or tryptophan, so this is likely a read error. V is TRBV28 and J is TRBJ2-5; no reliable D call. The CDR3 loop spans 15 amino acids. Between the trimmed V and J ends, which lost 3 bases and 0 bases, there was a span of 11 bases. The germline gives CDR1 MDHEN, CDR2 SYDVKM. Here the CDR3 reads CASSFALMHQETQYS. CDR3 nucleotides: TGTGCCAGCAGTTTTGCCCTGATGCACCAAGAGACCCAGTACTCC.

This clonotype has a count of ten or more. The chain combines TRBV7-2 with TRBJ2-7; 8 bases align to TRBD1. CDR1 and CDR2 from the germline V gene are SGHTA and FQGNSA. Trimming took 5 bases from V and 5 from J; bases not matched to a gene: 8. CDR3 length: 14 amino acids. The CDR3 region has the DNA TGTGCCAGCAGCCCGCGGACAGGGAACGACGAGCAGTACTTC. This translates into CASSPRTGNDEQYF.

This clonotype was found many times. This chain's CDR3 is CASRKVRAHLYLPSNEQFF. The CDR3 DNA follows: TGCGCCAGCAGGAAAGTACGGGCCCATCTCTATCTCCCTTCCAATGAGCAGTTCTTC. The chain combines TRBV10-1 with TRBJ2-1; D remains unclear. The V gene lost 6 bases and the J gene lost 6 bases, with 30 bases spanning the gap. This CDR3 has 19 amino acids. Germline CDR1 reads WNHNN; CDR2 reads SYGVQD (reference sequence).

This clonotype was seen repeatedly, ten times or more. The chain has TRBV11-2 and TRBJ2-7; D remains ambiguous. Per the germline V gene, CDR1 is SGHAT and CDR2 is FQNNGV. This CDR3 region has 13 residues. Trimming removed 2 bases from V and 0 bases from J, with 5 bases in between. The CDR3 coding sequence is TGTGCCAGCAGCTTAAGTGCCTCCTACGAGCAGTACTTC. This gives the protein CASSLSASYEQYF.

There are many counts of this clonotype. The chain links TRBV27 to TRBJ1-1; D not resolved. Per germline, CDR1 MNHEY and CDR2 SMNVEV (reference sequence). This CDR3 region has 14 residues. Trimming pared 2 bases from V and 1 base from J, leaving 8 bases between. CDR3 sequence reads: CASSLARGNTEAFF. Written as DNA, the CDR3 is TGTGCCAGCAGTTTAGCCCGCGGGAACACTGAAGCTTTCTTT.

This clonotype was observed many times. The chain carries TRBV6-5 and TRBJ1-6, with unresolved D. There are 14 residues in the CDR3. Between the trimmed V and J ends, which lost 4 bases and 9 bases, there was a span of 13 bases. Germline V gene data show CDR1 as MNHEY and CDR2 as SVGAGI. The DNA of the CDR3 is TGTGCCAGCAGTTCGTTGTCACTAGTTTCACCCCTCCACTTT. It specifies CASSSLSLVSPLHF.

The table lists this clonotype with a few counts. A much larger clone is a single base away; this may be a read error. V gene TRBV20-1 combines with J gene TRBJ2-2; D may correspond to TRBD1 or TRBD2 (5 bases each). Between the trimmed V and J ends, which lost 6 bases and 4 bases, there was a span of 9 bases. CDR1 is DFQATT, CDR2 SNEGSKA, per germline (reference sequence). The CDR3 covers 12 residues. DNA of the CDR3: TGCAGTGCAGCTGGGGGCACCGGGGAGCTGTTTTTT. Protein sequence: CSAAGGTGELFF.

This clonotype has ten or more counts. V gene TRBV6-5 combines with J gene TRBJ2-7, with D possibly being TRBD2 (5 bases). V was clipped by 2 bases and J by 0 bases, with 14 bases between them. The CDR3 spans 16 residues. Germline CDR1 and CDR2: MNHEY and SVGAGI. The CDR3 DNA sequence: TGTGCCAGCAGTTACACAAAACTAGGGAGCTCCTACGAGCAGTACTTC. Amino acid sequence: CASSYTKLGSSYEQYF.

In its sample, this clonotype was seen many times. This chain links TRBV9 with TRBJ2-5; no clear D gene. Germline values: CDR1 SGDLS, CDR2 YYNGEE. V was trimmed by 0 bases and J by 3 bases, leaving 12 bases between them. This CDR3 region has 15 residues. The CDR3 sequence is CASSVEGSYKETQYF. CDR3 DNA: TGTGCCAGCAGCGTAGAGGGTAGCTATAAAGAGACCCAGTACTTC.

This clonotype was seen many times. The chain employs TRBV4-1 and TRBJ1-1; the match to TRBD1 covers 9 bases. Germline CDR1 MGHRA, CDR2 YSYEKL. V shed 0 bases and J 4 bases; nucleotides not matched to a gene: 3. CDR3 size: 15 residues. CDR3: CASSQETGGGTEAFF. CDR3 coding DNA: TGCGCCAGCAGCCAAGAGACAGGGGGAGGCACTGAAGCTTTCTTT.

This clonotype was recorded many times. The chain links TRBV20-1 to TRBJ2-7; D could derive from TRBD1 or TRBD2 (5 bases each). Germline loops: CDR1 DFQATT, CDR2 SNEGSKA (reference sequence). The CDR3 extends over 16 amino acids. Between the trimmed V and J ends, which lost 0 bases and 3 bases, there was a span of 18 bases. The CDR3 DNA is TGCAGTGCTAGAGATCCGGACGGGACCTCCTTCTACGAGCAGTACTTC. This encodes CSARDPDGTSFYEQYF.

This clonotype has at least ten counts. In DNA, the CDR3 is TGTGCCAGCAGCTTAGTACTAGCGGGGGAGTACAATGAGCAGTTCTTC. Amino acid sequence: CASSLVLAGEYNEQFF. The chain joins TRBV11-2 to TRBJ2-1; TRBD2 agrees at 11 bases. CDR1 is SGHAT and CDR2 is FQNNGV in the germline V gene. V lost 1 base and J lost 4; bases outside the gene matches: 3. The CDR3 sequence is 16 residues long.

At least ten counts were recorded for this clonotype. J is TRBJ2-7 and V is TRBV28; D is possibly TRBD1 (5 bases). V lost 5 bases, J lost 1 base, and 21 bases lay in between. There are 17 residues in the CDR3. Per the germline V gene, CDR1 is MDHEN and CDR2 is SYDVKM. Written as DNA, the CDR3 is TGTGCCAGCAGTACCACAATTCTAAGCAGGGTTTCCTACGAGCAGTACTTC. Protein sequence: CASSTTILSRVSYEQYF.